These 30 T cell receptor beta chains came from one sample sequenced in a study of shared clonotypes between healthy human individuals (dated by TCRdb to 2019 to 2021). The library came from the immunoSEQ multiplex PCR assay. TCRdb holds this immuneACCESS table with in-frame rearrangements only. Some clones are missing; in checked studies, unresolved V genes explain under half, and the rest has no known cause. This sample comprises approximately 2,000,000 clones, 90% to 95% of them detected only once. Jointly, the top ten make up over 1.5% of the sample. CD8 naive samples were CD45RO-negative cells positively selected for CCR7, giving a CD45RA+CCR7+ population that excluded TemRA cells. The source material was naive CD8+ T cells from PBMCs. The sample's cell subset or site label, in plain terms: CD45RA+CCR7+. The receptors stem from a man in his late teens or twenties in good health. Some clones in this sample may be carry-over from other donors' samples.

The J gene is TRBJ2-3, the V gene TRBV5-4; D is undetermined. Trimming pared 4 bases from V and 1 base from J, leaving 13 bases between. The CDR3 consists of 15 residues. Looked up from germline, CDR1 is SGHNT and CDR2 is YYREEE (reference sequence). Here the CDR3 reads CASSTGDSRTDTQYF. The CDR3 DNA reads TGTGCCAGCAGCACGGGCGATTCCCGCACAGATACGCAGTATTTT. Looking up the rest from reference TRBV5-4 and TRBJ2-3 gives the full variable domain: ETGVTQSPTHLIKTRGQQVTLRCSSQSGHNTVSWYQQALGQGPQFIFQYYREEENGRGNFPPRFSGLQFPNYSSELNVNALELDDSALYLCASSTGDSRTDTQYFGPGTRLTVL.

The chain uses TRBV30 and TRBJ2-1, with D perhaps TRBD2 (5 bases). V was pared by 5 bases and J by 6 bases, with 14 bases between. The V gene's germline CDR1 is GTSNPN and CDR2 SVGIG (reference sequence). This CDR3 spans 13 amino acids. The CDR3 sequence: CAWGFRGRNEQFF. CDR3 DNA sequence: TGTGCCTGGGGCTTCCGAGGGCGCAATGAGCAGTTCTTC.

V usage is TRBV28 and J usage is TRBJ2-3; D unclear. Germline values: CDR1 MDHEN, CDR2 SYDVKM. There are 15 residues in the CDR3. V dropped 6 bases and J dropped 5 bases, with 18 bases sitting between them. CDR3 sequence: CASSNPDPPRDTQYF. The CDR3 region has the DNA TGTGCCAGCAGCAACCCGGACCCCCCTCGAGATACGCAGTATTTT.

The chain joins TRBV4-3 to TRBJ2-1; D perhaps matches TRBD2 (5 bases). The CDR3 is 14 amino acids. The germline CDR1 and CDR2 sequences are LGHNA and YSLEER. The V and J ends lost 4 bases and 7 bases respectively, with 14 bases between them. As DNA, the CDR3 is TGCGCCAGCAGCCCCTCCCAAGCGGAAAATGAGCAGTTCTTC. It specifies CASSPSQAENEQFF.

The DNA for the CDR3 is TGTGCCAGCAGCTTTGAACTAGCGGGAGTAGTGTATGAGCAGTTCTTC. Amino acid sequence: CASSFELAGVVYEQFF. The chain joins TRBV7-8 to TRBJ2-1; 11 positions agree with TRBD2. Unmatched junction bases numbered 9, after V lost 3 bases and J lost 8 bases. The CDR3 loop spans 16 amino acids. In germline, CDR1 is SGHVS, CDR2 FQNEAQ.

This clone was detected only once. The rearrangement uses TRBV7-9 and TRBJ1-1, with a tentative D call TRBD1 (5 bases). V lost 3 bases and J 4 bases, leaving 12 bases between the germline ends. Germline values: CDR1 SEHNR, CDR2 FQNEAQ (reference sequence). This CDR3 comprises 14 residues. Here the CDR3 reads CASSLGPGFTEAFF. CDR3 nucleotide sequence: TGTGCCAGCAGCTTGGGTCCAGGGTTCACTGAAGCTTTCTTT. Using reference TRBV7-9 and TRBJ1-1 for the parts outside the CDR3, the full variable domain is DTGVSQNPRHKITKRGQNVTFRCDPISEHNRLYWYRQTLGQGPEFLTYFQNEAQLEKSRLLSDRFSAERPKGSFSTLEIQRTEQGDSAMYLCASSLGPGFTEAFFGQGTRLTVV.

The V call is TRBV27, the J call TRBJ1-3; D is unresolved. The CDR3 covers 11 residues. The germline CDR1 and CDR2 sequences are MNHEY and SMNVEV (reference sequence). V was shortened by 6 bases and J by 7 bases, with 7 bases between the two germline ends. The CDR3: CASRWRNTIYF. DNA for the CDR3: TGTGCCAGCAGGTGGAGGAACACCATATATTTT.

The rearrangement links TRBV19 to TRBJ2-7; D is uncertain. This CDR3 has 9 residues. Per the germline V gene, CDR1 is LNHDA and CDR2 is SQIVND (reference sequence). Trimming pared 9 bases from V and 6 bases from J, leaving 6 bases between. The CDR3 loop is CARNGEQYF. Written as DNA, the CDR3 is TGTGCCAGGAATGGCGAGCAGTACTTC.

The genes are TRBV5-1 and TRBJ2-5; 7 nucleotides match TRBD1. The length of the CDR3 is 15 residues. With 5 bases clipped from V and 3 bases from J, the junction kept 10 bases outside the gene matches. Germline V lookup: CDR1 SGHRS, CDR2 YFSETQ. The CDR3 DNA reads TGCGCCAGCAGACCCTACAGGGGAGTAGAAGAGACCCAGTACTTC. Residues: CASRPYRGVEETQYF.

The chain joins TRBV4-3 to TRBJ2-6; D not certain. This CDR3 has 16 residues. The V end lost 1 base, the J end lost 2 bases, and 9 bases lay between the germline ends. CDR1 and CDR2 (germline): LGHNA, YSLEER. In DNA, the CDR3 is TGCGCCAGCAGCCAAGGATCGACACCTGGGGCCAACGTCCTGACTTTC. This gives the protein CASSQGSTPGANVLTF.

The chain links TRBV4-1 to TRBJ2-5; maybe TRBD2 (7 bases). The CDR3 covers 19 residues. V lost 1 base and J 5 bases, leaving 26 bases between the germline ends. Germline loops: CDR1 MGHRA, CDR2 YSYEKL. CDR3 coding DNA: TGCGCCAGCAGCCAAGTAGTCCGGGGGCGGGGGCGCGATTGGGAGACCCAGTACTTC. It codes for CASSQVVRGRGRDWETQYF.

This chain uses TRBV9 with TRBJ2-2; tentative D call: TRBD2 (5 bases). The CDR3 runs to 15 residues. V was pared by 1 base and J by 7 bases, with 14 bases between. Germline CDR1 reads SGDLS; CDR2 reads YYNGEE. This CDR3 is CASSVTGNPNGELFF. CDR3 nucleotides: TGTGCCAGCAGCGTAACCGGGAATCCAAACGGGGAGCTGTTTTTT.

The chain couples TRBV5-1 to TRBJ1-5; D is possibly TRBD1 (5 bases). V was cut by 4 bases and J by 9 bases, with 20 bases left in between. The CDR3 runs to 15 residues. The germline gives CDR1 SGHRS, CDR2 YFSETQ. CDR3 coding DNA: TGCGCCAGCAGCCCTACGGACGGCCCCGGGGGGCCCCAGCATTTT. Translation: CASSPTDGPGGPQHF.

Note on this clone: Other DNA sequences in the same sample also yield this CDR3. J is TRBJ2-7 and V is TRBV7-6; 10 nucleotides agree with TRBD1. This CDR3 is built from 14 residues. The junction had 4 bases not matched to a gene; V was cut back by 5 bases and J by 3 bases. CDR1 and CDR2 from the germline V gene are SGHVS and FNYEAQ. Here the CDR3 reads CASSVGTGVYEQYF. For the CDR3, the DNA is TGTGCCAGCAGCGTCGGGACAGGGGTCTACGAGCAGTACTTC. The variable domain in full, with the rest retrieved from reference TRBV7-6 and TRBJ2-7, is GAGVSQSPRYKVTKRGQDVALRCDPISGHVSLYWYRQALGQGPEFLTYFNYEAQQDKSGLPNDRFSAERPEGSISTLTIQRTEQRDSAMYRCASSVGTGVYEQYFGPGTRLTVT.

The chain has TRBV28 and TRBJ2-7; possible D gene TRBD2, 6 bases. This CDR3 comprises 16 residues. Per germline, CDR1 MDHEN and CDR2 SYDVKM. Trimming removed 4 bases from V and 2 bases from J, with 18 bases in between. The CDR3 sequence is CASSSPRREATYEQYF. CDR3 bases: TGTGCCAGCAGTTCCCCCAGGAGGGAGGCCACCTACGAGCAGTACTTC.

The chain carries TRBV21-1 and TRBJ2-7; the DNA was not compared with TRBD1, the D call given in the table. TRBV21-1 is noted as a pseudogene. The length of the CDR3 is 16 residues. The CDR3 here is CASSPRDRGTSYEQYF. Here the CDR3 DNA reads TGTGCCAGCAGCCCCAGGGACAGGGGGACCTCCTACGAGCAGTACTTC.

This chain links TRBV28 with TRBJ2-5; 8 positions agree with TRBD1. Germline V gives CDR1 MDHEN, CDR2 SYDVKM. The CDR3 has 16 amino acids. J was trimmed by 11 bases and V by 6 bases; bases with no gene match: 20. Here the CDR3 reads CASSRQGPEPGWEQYF. As DNA, the CDR3 is TGTGCCAGCAGCCGACAGGGGCCTGAACCGGGGTGGGAGCAGTACTTC.

Turning to this clone: Other DNA sequences in this sample translate to the same CDR3. This chain links TRBV4-1 with TRBJ2-7; 7 nucleotides agree with TRBD1. The CDR3 extends over 15 amino acids. In germline, CDR1 is MGHRA, CDR2 YSYEKL. J was trimmed by 2 bases and V by 0 bases; bases with no gene match: 4. CDR3 in amino acids: CASSQDPGTAYEQYF. DNA of the CDR3: TGCGCCAGCAGCCAAGACCCCGGGACAGCCTACGAGCAGTACTTC.

The V and J genes are TRBV7-2 and TRBJ1-4; TRBD1 might be the D (6 bases). V lost 7 bases, J lost 5 bases, and 14 bases lay in between. Germline lookup yields CDR1 SGHTA and CDR2 FQGNSA. The CDR3 loop spans 14 amino acids. The CDR3 DNA follows: TGTGCCAGCACTCCCACCAGGGGCAATGAAAAACTGTTTTTT. It yields the protein CASTPTRGNEKLFF.

This chain joins TRBV28 and TRBJ2-7, with D possibly being TRBD1 (6 bases). The CDR3 is made up of 16 amino acids. Germline-derived CDR1 and CDR2 are MDHEN and SYDVKM. V was pared by 4 bases and J by 1 base, with 17 bases between. CDR3 bases: TGTGCCAGCAGTTCCCCCAGGGGCGACTATTCCTACGAGCAGTACTTC. Translation: CASSSPRGDYSYEQYF.

V usage is TRBV28 and J usage is TRBJ2-5; the match to TRBD2 covers 8 bases. V gave up 6 bases and J gave up 5 bases; unmatched junction bases: 8. Per germline, CDR1 MDHEN and CDR2 SYDVKM. The CDR3 sequence is 14 residues long. The CDR3 is CASSPGGGLETQYF. The CDR3 DNA reads TGTGCCAGCAGCCCCGGCGGGGGGCTGGAGACCCAGTACTTC.

This chain joins TRBV10-3 and TRBJ1-1; D unresolved. Trimming shortened V by 2 bases and J by 7 bases, and 17 bases separated the two germline ends. Germline lookup yields CDR1 ENHRY and CDR2 SYGVKD. This CDR3 has 15 residues. CDR3 coding DNA: TGTGCCATCAGTGAGGGCACCTCCGGGTACAGTGAAGCTTTCTTT. Protein sequence: CAISEGTSGYSEAFF.

The V gene is TRBV4-1, the J gene TRBJ2-1; TRBD2 aligns across 8 bases. The CDR3 is 17 amino acids. In germline, CDR1 is MGHRA, CDR2 YSYEKL. Trimming at V came to 5 bases and at J to 4 bases, leaving 13 bases not matched to a gene. The CDR3 DNA is TGCGCCAGCAGCATCAAGGTGACTAGCGAGACTTACAATGAGCAGTTCTTC. This sequence encodes CASSIKVTSETYNEQFF.

The chain employs TRBV6-6 and TRBJ2-2; D not certain. Germline V gives CDR1 MNHNY, CDR2 SVGAGI (reference sequence). The V and J ends lost 3 bases and 7 bases respectively, with 6 bases between them. The CDR3 runs 12 residues. The CDR3 loop is CASSYIGGELFF. DNA for the CDR3: TGTGCCAGCAGTTATATTGGCGGGGAGCTGTTTTTT.

This chain links TRBV4-1 with TRBJ1-1; D gene uncertain. The CDR3 is 14 residues long. Trimming removed 2 bases at V and 7 bases at J, with 14 bases between. Per the germline V gene, CDR1 is MGHRA and CDR2 is YSYEKL. The CDR3 is CASSQSNSFHEAFF. The DNA of the CDR3 is TGCGCCAGCAGCCAATCCAACAGCTTTCATGAAGCTTTCTTT.

V gene TRBV2 combines with J gene TRBJ1-2; possibly TRBD1 for D (6 bases). The length of the CDR3 is 14 residues. Germline V lookup: CDR1 SNHLY, CDR2 FYNNEI. V lost 4 bases and J 8 bases, leaving 17 bases between the germline ends. CDR3 in amino acids: CASSGRQAGLGYTF. CDR3 DNA sequence: TGTGCCAGCAGTGGCCGACAGGCGGGTTTGGGCTACACCTTC.

The chain recombines TRBV9 with TRBJ2-7; D is uncertain. This CDR3 comprises 13 residues. Germline CDR1 reads SGDLS; CDR2 reads YYNGEE. V gave up 4 bases and J gave up 5 bases, with 13 bases separating them. In nucleotides, the CDR3 is TGTGCCAGCAGCCCCCCTCGCGACGACGAGCAGTACTTC. As protein: CASSPPRDDEQYF.

The chain carries TRBV12-2 and TRBJ2-7; the table's D gene call, TRBD1, was not cross checked with the DNA. TRBV12-2 is given as a pseudogene. The CDR3 has 17 amino acids. CDR3 region: CASRFIDRGRDMNEQYF. CDR3 in DNA: TGTGCAAGTCGCTTTATCGACAGGGGGCGCGATATGAACGAGCAGTACTTC.

The chain couples TRBV27 to TRBJ2-3, with 8 bases lining up with TRBD2. CDR3 length: 15 residues. The V gene's germline CDR1 is MNHEY and CDR2 SMNVEV (reference sequence). J lost 0 bases, V lost 6 bases, and 5 bases had no gene match. The CDR3 here is CASRTGGDSTDTQYF. The CDR3 nucleotides are TGTGCCAGCAGAACGGGGGGGGACAGCACAGATACGCAGTATTTT.

The chain carries TRBV29-1 and TRBJ2-2, with 9 bases fitting TRBD1. With 6 bases clipped from V and 6 bases from J, the junction kept 8 bases outside the gene matches. The CDR3 covers 14 residues. Germline-derived CDR1 and CDR2 are SQVTM and ANQGSEA. CDR3: CSVAGTGIAGELFF. The CDR3 nucleotides are TGCAGCGTAGCCGGGACAGGGATCGCCGGGGAGCTGTTTTTT.